This T cell receptor (beta chain) stems from a study of blood T cells in healthy people across ages. The study's findings and limits: Samples with more naive T cells showed higher observed beta diversity. Both naive CD4+ cell counts and diversity were greater in long-lived donors than in aged donors. While age rose, TCR beta diversity per million T cells dropped in a roughly linear way.

The authors ran a second PCR of 7 to 11 cycles using a sample-barcoded 5' primer and a J-beta primer mix. TCRdb itself ran the 5' RACE reads through MiXCR, one entry per CDR3 protein. Altogether hundreds of thousands of distinct CDR3 sequences are present, about 30% being singletons, with the ten largest covering 17%. The V end lost 6 bases, the J end lost 4 bases, and 15 bases lay between the germline ends. The CDR3 length is 15 residues. Per the germline V gene, CDR1 is SGHVS and CDR2 is FNYEAQ. As to this clonotype: Its antigen is unidentified.

This clonotype was sampled from a woman over 75 in good health. Sequences were obtained from blood. The chain has TRBV7-6 and TRBJ2-2; D may be TRBD2 (6 bases). This CDR3 is CASRAGDLPTGELFF. DNA of the CDR3: TGTGCCAGCAGAGCCGGGGACTTGCCCACCGGGGAGCTGTTTTTT.